This entry features one TCR beta chain sequence. Antigen specificity is unknown. Sequenced by immunoSEQ multiplex PCR; TCRdb stores in-frame clones only, minus some. The sample holds around 110,000 clones; about nine tenths are singletons and the top ten take about 0.18%. The source of the sample is a study of graft-versus-host responses after intestinal transplantation. Study background: Those transplanted obtained multivisceral, liver-intestinal, or isolated intestinal grafts. Each patient got anti-thymocyte globulin induction, then tacrolimus and steroids for around three years. General study findings and limits: Recipient marrow harbored GvH clones, some of which surfaced first in ileum or blood.

The length of the CDR3 is 16 residues. CDR1 and CDR2 from the germline V gene are LNHDA and SQIVND (reference sequence). Trimming stripped 5 bases from V and 4 bases from J, with 19 bases between. Sequenced material: unstimulated CD4+ T cells sorted from spleen or lymph node cells, taken before intestinal transplant. The chain is built from TRBV19 and TRBJ2-3; tentative D call: TRBD1 (6 bases). The receptor's source is a human donor who received an intestinal transplant. CDR3 residues: CASSARTGREADTQYF. CDR3 in DNA: TGTGCCAGTAGTGCCCGAACAGGGCGAGAAGCAGATACGCAGTATTTT.